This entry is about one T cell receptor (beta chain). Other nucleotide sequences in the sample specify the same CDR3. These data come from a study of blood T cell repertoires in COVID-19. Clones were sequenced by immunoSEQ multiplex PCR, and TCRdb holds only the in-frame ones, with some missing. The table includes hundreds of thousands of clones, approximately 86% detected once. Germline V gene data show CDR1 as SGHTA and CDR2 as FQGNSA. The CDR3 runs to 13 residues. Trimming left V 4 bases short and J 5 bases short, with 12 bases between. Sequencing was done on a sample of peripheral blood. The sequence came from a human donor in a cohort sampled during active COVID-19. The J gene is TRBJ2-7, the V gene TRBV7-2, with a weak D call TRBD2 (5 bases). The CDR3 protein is CASSSRGRDEQYF. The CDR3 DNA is TGTGCCAGCAGCTCCCGTGGGCGGGACGAGCAGTACTTC. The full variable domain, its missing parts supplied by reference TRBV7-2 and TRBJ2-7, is GAGVSQSPSNKVTEKGKDVELRCDPISGHTALYWYRQSLGQGLEFLIYFQGNSAPDKSGLPSDRFSAERTGGSVSTLTIQRTQQEDSAVYLCASSSRGRDEQYFGPGTRLTVT.